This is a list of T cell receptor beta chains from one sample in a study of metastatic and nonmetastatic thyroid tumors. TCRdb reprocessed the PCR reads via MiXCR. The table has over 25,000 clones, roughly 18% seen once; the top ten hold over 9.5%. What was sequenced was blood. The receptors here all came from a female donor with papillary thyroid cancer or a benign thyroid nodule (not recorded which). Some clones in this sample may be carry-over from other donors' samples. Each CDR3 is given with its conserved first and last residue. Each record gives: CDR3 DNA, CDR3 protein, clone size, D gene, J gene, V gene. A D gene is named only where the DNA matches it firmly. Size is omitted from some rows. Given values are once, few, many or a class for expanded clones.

TGCAGCGTGGTAGCGGGATCCTCCTACAATGAGCAGTTCTTC	CSVVAGSSYNEQFF	many	TRBD2	TRBJ2-1	TRBV29-1
TGTGCCAGCAGTTACTCGGGGAGTGAAAGGCCTTCCTACGAGCAGTACTTC	CASSYSGSERPSYEQYF	many	NA	TRBJ2-7	TRBV6-5
TGTGCCAGCAGCCTGCAGGAAAGAGGCTACGAGCAGTACTTC	CASSLQERGYEQYF	many	NA	TRBJ2-7	TRBV3-1
TGTGCCATCAGTGAATCGGGACAGGGAAGTTTCGAGCAGTACTTC	CAISESGQGSFEQYF	many	TRBD1	TRBJ2-7	TRBV10-3
TGTGCCAGCAGTCAGTACGGCACAGATACGCAGTATTTT	CASSQYGTDTQYF	NA	NA	TRBJ2-3	TRBV6-1
TGCAGTGCTATGGGCGTACCCACAGATACGCAGTATTTT	CSAMGVPTDTQYF	NA	NA	TRBJ2-3	TRBV20-1
TGCAGTGCTAGAGATCAGCGGGCGCAGTACTTC	CSARDQRAQYF	NA	NA	TRBJ2-7	TRBV20-1
TGCAGTGCTAGAGAGCTAAGGGCCGGGGGTCGCACAGATACGCAGTATTTT	CSARELRAGGRTDTQYF	NA	NA	TRBJ2-3	TRBV20-1
TGTGCCAGCAGTTTATGGGGTACATTAACAGATACGCAGTATTTT	CASSLWGTLTDTQYF	many	NA	TRBJ2-3	TRBV27
TGTGCCAGCAGTTGGCCGGGGGCCTACGAGCAGTACTTC	CASSWPGAYEQYF	NA	NA	TRBJ2-7	TRBV28
TGTGCCAGCAGCTTAGACGCCGCTGGGGATGAGCAGTTCTTC	CASSLDAAGDEQFF	many	NA	TRBJ2-1	TRBV7-9
TGTGCCAGCAGCTTCGTTGGAGGTACCGGGGAGCTGTTTTTT	CASSFVGGTGELFF	many	NA	TRBJ2-2	TRBV11-1
TGCGCCAGCAGCTTGGAGGGGACAGGGGGATCGGAGGGCTACACCTTC	CASSLEGTGGSEGYTF	many	TRBD1	TRBJ1-2	TRBV5-1
TGTGCCAGCAGTTTTAGACTAGCGGGGGTTTACGAGCAGTACTTC	CASSFRLAGVYEQYF	medium-sized	TRBD2	TRBJ2-7	TRBV27
TGCAGTGCTAGACGAATACCAAACAGCAGGGGAACTGAAGCTTTCTTT	CSARRIPNSRGTEAFF	once	NA	TRBJ1-1	TRBV20-1
TGTGCCAGCAGTGACGTGGGGACTAGCGGGAGTAATGAGCAGTTCTTC	CASSDVGTSGSNEQFF	NA	TRBD2	TRBJ2-1	TRBV6-4
TGTGCCAGCAGCTCCGGACAGGGAGGCTACGAGCAGTACTTC	CASSSGQGGYEQYF	once	TRBD1	TRBJ2-7	TRBV7-3
TGTGCCAGCTCATCAGGGATCCAAGAGACCCAGTACTTC	CASSSGIQETQYF	many	NA	TRBJ2-5	TRBV18
TGTGCCAGCAGTGAAGTTGAGTGGAATGAGCAGTTCTTC	CASSEVEWNEQFF	many	NA	TRBJ2-1	TRBV6-1
TGCAGCGTCAGGACAGGTTATGGCTACACCTTC	CSVRTGYGYTF	many	TRBD1	TRBJ1-2	TRBV29-1
TGTGCCAGCAGTTCACTAGCGGGACGCACAGATACGCAGTATTTT	CASSSLAGRTDTQYF	many	TRBD2	TRBJ2-3	TRBV6-4
TGTGCCAGCAGACCCTCGACAGGGGGCTATGGCTACACCTTC	CASRPSTGGYGYTF	medium-sized	TRBD1	TRBJ1-2	TRBV28
TGTGCCAGCAGGAGGAGGTCGTCGGAGGTCATTGACTATGGCTACACCTTC	CASRRRSSEVIDYGYTF	medium-sized	NA	TRBJ1-2	TRBV6-1
TGTGCCAGCAGCTTAGCCGGGACACTAGCGGGAGGGCAAACAACCTACGAGCAGTACTTC	CASSLAGTLAGGQTTYEQYF	many	TRBD2	TRBJ2-7	TRBV13
TGTGCCAGCAGTGAAGGGGGCTTGAACACTGAAGCTTTCTTT	CASSEGGLNTEAFF	many	TRBD1	TRBJ1-1	TRBV28
TGCGCCAGCAGCCTGTCGAAGGACAGGGTTCACCATCAGCCCCAGCATTTT	CASSLSKDRVHHQPQHF	many	TRBD1	TRBJ1-5	TRBV5-1
TGCAGCGTGGATGGACTAGCTACTGGGGAGCTGTTTTTT	CSVDGLATGELFF	few	TRBD2	TRBJ2-2	TRBV29-1
TGTGCCAGCAGCTTAGGCCAAGAGACCCAGTACTTC	CASSLGQETQYF	many	NA	TRBJ2-5	TRBV7-2
TGCAGTGGGGAGGGCCAAACCGAGCAGTACTTC	CSGEGQTEQYF	many	TRBD2	TRBJ2-7	TRBV20-1
TGCAGTGCTAGAGATAGCCGGGGGCCAGCTGGCGAGTTCTTC	CSARDSRGPAGEFF	many	NA	TRBJ2-1	TRBV20-1
TGTGCCAGCAGGCCCCTGTTGGGGGACGTCAGGGAGCAGTACTTC	CASRPLLGDVREQYF	few	NA	TRBJ2-7	TRBV2
TGTGCCAGCGCAACAGGGGACTCGTGGTCAGGATGGGGAGAGACCCAGTACTTC	CASATGDSWSGWGETQYF	many	NA	TRBJ2-5	TRBV7-8
TGCGCCAGCAGCGCCGGAGGCATTGGTAATCAGCCCCAGCATTTT	CASSAGGIGNQPQHF	many	NA	TRBJ1-5	TRBV5-1
TGTGCCAGCAGCTTAGTTGGGGTAAGAGATACGCAGTATTTT	CASSLVGVRDTQYF	many	NA	TRBJ2-3	TRBV11-3
TGTGCCAGCAGCGCCTTTGTATGGGAGGGTCATCCCCAGCATTTT	CASSAFVWEGHPQHF	few	NA	TRBJ1-5	TRBV9
TGTGCCAGCAGCTTAGCGAAAGCGAATGAGCAGTTCTTC	CASSLAKANEQFF	many	NA	TRBJ2-1	TRBV7-2
TGCGCCAGCAGTGAGTCGAATGGCATAAGACTGTTTTTT	CASSESNGIRLFF	many	NA	TRBJ1-4	TRBV10-2
TGTGCCAGCAGCCAAGACCCGGGAAGGGACACTGAAGCTTTCTTT	CASSQDPGRDTEAFF	many	NA	TRBJ1-1	TRBV4-2
TGTGCCAGCAGCTTGGGGCAAGGGCGGATCTATGGCTACACCTTC	CASSLGQGRIYGYTF	many	NA	TRBJ1-2	TRBV11-2
TGTGCCAGCAAAAGGACTATGAACACTGAAGCTTTCTTT	CASKRTMNTEAFF	many	NA	TRBJ1-1	TRBV12-3/TRBV12-4
TGTGCCAGCAGTTTTAAGGACTATCGGGACACCACAGATACGCAGTATTTT	CASSFKDYRDTTDTQYF	NA	NA	TRBJ2-3	TRBV5-2
TGTGCCAGCAGTGCTCAGGGTATGACAGGGACCTACGAGCAGTACTTC	CASSAQGMTGTYEQYF	NA	TRBD1	TRBJ2-7	TRBV6-4
TGTGCCAGCAGCTCCCAGGTTGCTGGCTACACCTTC	CASSSQVAGYTF	many	NA	TRBJ1-2	TRBV7-9
TGTGCCAGCAGTCCCGCTAGCGGGGACACCGGGGAGCTGTTTTTT	CASSPASGDTGELFF	medium-sized	TRBD2	TRBJ2-2	TRBV6-2/TRBV6-3
TGTGCCAGAAGCTCGGGACTAAAGGGGGTTTACGAGCAGTACTTC	CARSSGLKGVYEQYF	once	NA	TRBJ2-7	TRBV11-2
TGTGCCAGCAGTTTAGGACCTCCGCCGGGACTAGCGGGGACCTACGAGCAGTACTTC	CASSLGPPPGLAGTYEQYF	few	TRBD2	TRBJ2-7	TRBV28
TGCAGTGCTAGGGATAGGACTAGCGGGGACTTTTACAATGAGCAGTTCTTC	CSARDRTSGDFYNEQFF	many	TRBD2	TRBJ2-1	TRBV20-1
TGTGCCAGCAGCCGGTCGAGGGAACGGCGCATGAACACTGAAGCTTTCTTT	CASSRSRERRMNTEAFF	NA	NA	TRBJ1-1	TRBV4-2
TGTGCCAGCACCGGATCCGATCAGCCCCAGCATTTT	CASTGSDQPQHF	many	NA	TRBJ1-5	TRBV28
TGTGCCAGCGGGACAGGGGGGTTCGGGACAGATACGCAGTATTTT	CASGTGGFGTDTQYF	few	TRBD1	TRBJ2-3	TRBV6-1
TGCGCCAGCATCTTGCCAGGGGCTAGCCCTCTTTACAATGAGCAGTTCTTC	CASILPGASPLYNEQFF	many	NA	TRBJ2-1	TRBV5-1
TGCAGTGCTAGACCCCCCGGGACTAGCGGGGGACCAGATACGCAGTATTTT	CSARPPGTSGGPDTQYF	many	TRBD2	TRBJ2-3	TRBV20-1
TGTGCCAGCAGCTCTAGCCCACCTGGGGATACGCAGTATTTT	CASSSSPPGDTQYF	many	NA	TRBJ2-3	TRBV7-3
TGCGCCAGCAGTGAGAGGGGGGGACATACATATAGCAATCAGCCCCAGCATTTT	CASSERGGHTYSNQPQHF	many	NA	TRBJ1-5	TRBV10-2